This passage covers 14 T cell receptor beta chains from one sample sequenced in a study of T-cell reconstitution after alpha-beta-depleted transplantation in children. The authors prepared the TCRbeta library with unique molecular identifiers. In TCRdb, the PCR reads were re-called with MiXCR into one record per CDR3 protein. The table shows some 460,000 distinct CDR3 sequences, with around 15% occurring only once. The sequencing used PBMCs, mostly from graft donor cells, collected 360 days after TCRalphabeta/CD19-depleted stem cell transplant. The receptors here all came from a boy less than two years old who had a stem cell transplant for Wiskott-Aldrich syndrome, so the T cells may come from the graft donor.

The chain combines TRBV24-1 with TRBJ2-5; D is unresolved. V shed 9 bases and J shed 4 bases, with 11 bases lying between them. The CDR3 runs 12 residues. Germline values: CDR1 KGHDR, CDR2 SFDVKD. CDR3 loop: CATGSWGETQYF. In DNA form, the CDR3 reads TGTGCCACCGGATCTTGGGGAGAGACCCAGTACTTC.

The chain has TRBV3-1 and TRBJ2-7, with 7 bases identical to TRBD2. The length of the CDR3 is 17 residues. V trimming: 7 bases; J trimming: 2 bases; junction bases outside the gene matches: 17. Germline CDR1 and CDR2: LGHDT and YNNKEL (reference sequence). The CDR3 is CASTAPYGVAGAYEQYF. The DNA for the CDR3 is TGTGCCAGCACCGCGCCCTATGGGGTAGCGGGCGCCTACGAGCAGTACTTC.

V gene TRBV7-9 combines with J gene TRBJ1-4; possibly TRBD1 for D (5 bases). Germline CDR1 is SEHNR and CDR2 is FQNEAQ (reference sequence). The length of the CDR3 is 14 residues. V lost 4 bases to trimming and J lost 8 bases, with 14 bases between them. CDR3 amino acids: CASSSVGGGEKLFF. The CDR3 DNA reads as TGTGCCAGCAGCTCCGTAGGTGGGGGAGAAAAACTGTTTTTT.

The sample holds many counts of this clonotype. V usage is TRBV27 and J usage is TRBJ2-7; D ambiguous. The germline CDR1 and CDR2 sequences are MNHEY and SMNVEV (reference sequence). The CDR3 has 14 amino acids. V gave up 5 bases and J gave up 2 bases, with 13 bases separating them. The CDR3 loop reads CASSRERVAYEQYF. CDR3 bases: TGTGCCAGCAGTCGCGAACGAGTTGCCTACGAGCAGTACTTC.

The gene calls are TRBV27 and TRBJ2-7, with D tentatively TRBD1 or TRBD2 (5 bases each). The CDR3 is made up of 13 amino acids. The germline gives CDR1 MNHEY, CDR2 SMNVEV (reference sequence). With 6 bases removed from V and 5 bases from J, the gap between germline ends came to 14 bases. The CDR3 sequence is CASSWTWGNEQYF. The CDR3, as DNA: TGTGCCAGCAGCTGGACATGGGGGAACGAGCAGTACTTC.

This clonotype has a handful of counts. CDR3: CASGQVAMNTEAFF. Here the CDR3 DNA reads TGCGCCAGCGGGCAAGTCGCAATGAACACTGAAGCTTTCTTT. The chain couples TRBV5-1 to TRBJ1-1; D gene uncertain. The CDR3 runs to 14 residues. The germline V and J ends were trimmed by 7 bases and 0 bases, with 13 bases remaining between them. Germline assignment: CDR1 SGHRS and CDR2 YFSETQ.

This clonotype was detected only a few times. The chain links TRBV6-5 to TRBJ2-7; 8 bases agree with TRBD1. The CDR3 totals 14 residues. With 2 bases clipped from V and 3 bases from J, the junction kept 3 bases outside the gene matches. CDR1 and CDR2 from the germline V gene are MNHEY and SVGAGI. The CDR3 DNA reads TGTGCCAGCAGTTACCAGGACAGGGACTACGAGCAGTACTTC. Residues: CASSYQDRDYEQYF.

The chain uses TRBV28 and TRBJ2-2; D is possibly TRBD2 (6 bases). Germline lookup yields CDR1 MDHEN and CDR2 SYDVKM. The CDR3 is made up of 16 amino acids. Trimming pared 1 base from V and 7 bases from J, leaving 16 bases between. Here the CDR3 reads CASSLLAIGTFGELFF. The DNA for the CDR3 is TGTGCCAGCAGTTTATTGGCGATCGGGACTTTCGGGGAGCTGTTTTTT.

This clonotype occurred a few times. V is TRBV10-1 and J is TRBJ2-1; TRBD1 agrees at 8 bases. Germline CDR1 and CDR2: WNHNN and SYGVQD (reference sequence). This CDR3 comprises 14 residues. J gave up 7 bases and V 5 bases, and 7 bases lay outside the gene matches. CDR3 sequence: CASSQGALRNEQFF. As DNA, the CDR3 is TGCGCCAGCAGTCAGGGGGCTCTGAGAAATGAGCAGTTCTTC.

The sample holds a few counts of this clonotype. The chain employs TRBV6-1 and TRBJ2-1, with 9 bases fitting TRBD2. Germline assignment: CDR1 MNHNS and CDR2 SASEGT. The CDR3 covers 16 residues. V lost 6 bases and J lost 7; bases outside the gene matches: 13. The CDR3 loop reads CASRFLTSGKGNEQFF. The CDR3 bases are TGTGCCAGCAGGTTTCTGACTAGCGGAAAGGGGAATGAGCAGTTCTTC.

The chain uses TRBV5-1 and TRBJ2-7, with TRBD1 identical over 11 bases. Trimming cost V 2 bases and J 5 bases; bases outside gene matches: 6. The CDR3 has 15 residues. The germline CDR1 and CDR2 sequences are SGHRS and YFSETQ. As DNA, the CDR3 is TGCGCCAGCAGCTTAGGCGGGACAGGGGGACACGAGCAGTACTTC. It codes for CASSLGGTGGHEQYF. The full variable domain, its missing parts supplied by reference TRBV5-1 and TRBJ2-7, is KAGVTQTPRYLIKTRGQQVTLSCSPISGHRSVSWYQQTPGQGLQFLFEYFSETQRNKGNFPGRFSGRQFSNSRSEMNVSTLELGDSALYLCASSLGGTGGHEQYFGPGTRLTVT.

This clonotype was detected many times. The V call is TRBV9, the J call TRBJ1-1; D uncertain. Trimming removed 3 bases from V and 1 base from J, with 7 bases in between. The CDR3 has 13 amino acids. The germline V gene has CDR1 SGDLS and CDR2 YYNGEE. CDR3 in DNA: TGTGCCAGCAGCGCCAGATGGAACACTGAAGCTTTCTTT. Residues: CASSARWNTEAFF. Complete variable domain (other parts from reference TRBV9 and TRBJ1-1): DSGVTQTPKHLITATGQRVTLRCSPRSGDLSVYWYQQSLDQGLQFLIQYYNGEERAKGNILERFSAQQFPDLHSELNLSSLELGDSALYFCASSARWNTEAFFGQGTRLTVV.

This clonotype turned up a few times. The genes are TRBV12-3 or TRBV12-4 and TRBJ1-1; D is undetermined. Trimming cost V 3 bases and J 4 bases, with 9 bases left between them. The CDR3 is made up of 13 amino acids. The CDR3 sequence: CASSFRMRTEAFF. The CDR3 coding sequence is TGTGCCAGCAGTTTCAGGATGCGCACTGAAGCTTTCTTT.

The V and J genes are TRBV28 and TRBJ2-4; D may be TRBD2 (5 bases). This CDR3 is 16 amino acids long. The V end was cut by 6 bases, the J end by 1 base, with 16 bases between. Germline V gene sequence: CDR1 MDHEN, CDR2 SYDVKM. This chain's CDR3 is CASRPNPRGAKNIQYF. Here the CDR3 DNA reads TGTGCCAGCAGACCAAATCCGCGAGGGGCCAAAAACATTCAGTACTTC.